This TCR beta chain was obtained from a study of blood T cell repertoires in COVID-19. The wider study: T cells, B-cell-depleted T cells, or PBMCs provided the cDNA or gDNA that served as material.

Germline lookup yields CDR1 MDHEN and CDR2 SYDVKM. There are 15 residues in the CDR3. Trimming took off 2 bases at V and 0 bases at J, with 8 bases between the two ends. The protocol was immunoSEQ multiplex PCR, while the TCRdb copy is restricted to in-frame clones and leaves out a portion. The table includes under 200,000 clones, around four fifths detected once. The specimen sequenced was peripheral blood. The receptor's source is a man in his 70s who had recovered from COVID-19. This chain connects TRBV28 to TRBJ1-5; D not certain. CDR3 nucleotides: TGTGCCAGCAGTTTAGGTCAGAATAGCAATCAGCCCCAGCATTTT. This codes for CASSLGQNSNQPQHF.